This T cell receptor beta chain is drawn from a study of immune heterogeneity within non-small cell lung tumors. Points from the study as a whole: Recurring identical dominant CDR3 beta clonotypes were observed across tumor sites within a patient, together with site-unique high-frequency clones. Different patients shared few of their high-frequency T-cell receptor beta clonotypes.

It was with 32 V and 13 J primers that multiplex PCR amplified TCR beta CDR3. TCRdb re-called the multiplex PCR reads through MiXCR, storing one row per CDR3 protein. The profile covers 21,000 or so distinct CDR3 sequences, with around 28% appearing a single time and about 4% taken by the ten largest. The template for each sample was around 540 ng of genomic DNA, which had been extracted from bulk tumor tissue. During surgery, several far-apart biopsies were obtained from every primary tumor. The cohort was untreated, with newly diagnosed non-small cell lung cancer undergoing curative surgery. Everyone who gave samples had just been diagnosed with non-small cell lung cancer and was having surgery with curative intent. Per germline, CDR1 SGHRS and CDR2 YFSETQ. This CDR3 has 15 residues. Unmatched junction bases numbered 7, after V lost 5 bases and J lost 2 bases. This clonotype was picked up a small number of times. Its antigen is still unknown.

The sequence derives from a man aged 35-49 years with non-small cell lung cancer. Specimen: lung tumor tissue. V usage is TRBV5-1 and J usage is TRBJ2-7; 10 bases map to TRBD2. The CDR3 coding sequence is TGCGCCAGCAGTACCGGGACTAGCGAAACCTACGAGCAGTACTTC. Protein sequence: CASSTGTSETYEQYF.